This T cell receptor beta chain was retrieved from a study of blood T cell repertoires in COVID-19. Enrolled through a virtual design, the participants were between roughly 18 and 90 years of age and came from under 30 US areas. Before being deemed recovered, Cohort 3 donors had two negative PCRs, clearance, or symptom resolution. CDR3 size: 14 residues. The V gene's germline CDR1 is SGHRS and CDR2 YFSETQ. Between the trimmed V and J ends, which lost 2 bases and 0 bases, there was a span of 8 bases. Sequencing was performed with immunoSEQ multiplex PCR; in TCRdb, only in-frame clones are kept and a portion is missing. The data show around 130,000 clones, 70% to 90% seen once.

The receptor was derived from a woman between 50 and 59 years old who had recovered from COVID-19. The rearrangement uses TRBV5-1 and TRBJ1-1, with a possible D match to TRBD1 (5 bases). The sequencing sample was made of PBMCs or T cells enriched from blood (not recorded which). The CDR3 loop reads CASSLPGVNTEAFF. In nucleotides, the CDR3 is TGCGCCAGCAGCTTACCGGGGGTGAACACTGAAGCTTTCTTT.